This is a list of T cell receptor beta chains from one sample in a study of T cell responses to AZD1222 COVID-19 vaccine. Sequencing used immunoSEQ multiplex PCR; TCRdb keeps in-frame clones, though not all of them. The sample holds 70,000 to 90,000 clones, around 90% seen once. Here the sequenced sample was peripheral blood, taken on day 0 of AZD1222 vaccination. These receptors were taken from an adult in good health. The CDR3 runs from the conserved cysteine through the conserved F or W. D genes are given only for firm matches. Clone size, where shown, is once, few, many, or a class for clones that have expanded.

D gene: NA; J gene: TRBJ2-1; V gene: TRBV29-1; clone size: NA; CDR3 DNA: TGCAGCGTTGGAAGGGGCGGATACAATGAGCAGTTCTTC; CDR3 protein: CSVGRGGYNEQFF
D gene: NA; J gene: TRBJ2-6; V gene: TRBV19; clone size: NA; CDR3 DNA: TGTGCCAGTAGTAGTAGGGGTACGGGGGCCAACGTCCTGACTTTC; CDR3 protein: CASSSRGTGANVLTF
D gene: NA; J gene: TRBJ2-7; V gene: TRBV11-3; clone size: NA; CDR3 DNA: TGTGCCAGCAGCCGCGACCAGAACGGAGAGCAGTACTTC; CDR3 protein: CASSRDQNGEQYF
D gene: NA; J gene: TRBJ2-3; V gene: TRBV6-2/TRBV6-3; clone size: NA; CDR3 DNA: TGTGCCAGCAGTCTCGGGAGCCCCACAGATACGCAGTATTTT; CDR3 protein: CASSLGSPTDTQYF
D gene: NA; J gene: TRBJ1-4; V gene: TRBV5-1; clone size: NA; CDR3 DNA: TGCGCCAGCAGCTCCGCATCGACAGTGAATGAAAAACTGTTTTTT; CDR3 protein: CASSSASTVNEKLFF
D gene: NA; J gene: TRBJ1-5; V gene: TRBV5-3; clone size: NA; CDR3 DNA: TGTGCCAGAAGCTTGAAAAGGGCTATCCAGCCCCAGCATTTT; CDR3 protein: CARSLKRAIQPQHF
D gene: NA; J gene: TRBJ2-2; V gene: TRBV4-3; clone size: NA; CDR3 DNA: TGCGCCAGCAGCCAGGAACAGGGTTTGGCCGGGGAGCTGTTTTTT; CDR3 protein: CASSQEQGLAGELFF
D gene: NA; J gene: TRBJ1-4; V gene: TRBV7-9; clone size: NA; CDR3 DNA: TGTGCCAGCAGCTTACTAGGGGGGTACGAAAAACTGTTTTTT; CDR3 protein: CASSLLGGYEKLFF
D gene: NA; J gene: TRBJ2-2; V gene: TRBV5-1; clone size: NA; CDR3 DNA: TGCGCCAGCAGCTTGGTCAGAGGGTCGGACACCGGGGAGCTGTTTTTT; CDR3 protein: CASSLVRGSDTGELFF
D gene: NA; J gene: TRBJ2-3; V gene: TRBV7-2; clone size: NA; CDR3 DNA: TGTGCCAGCAGCCCCACAGGACAGCCCCTCGGGGATACGCAGTATTTT; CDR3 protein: CASSPTGQPLGDTQYF
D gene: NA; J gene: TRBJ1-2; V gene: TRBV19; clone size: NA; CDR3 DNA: TGTGCCAGTAGCCCACGTGCCTATGGCTACACCTTC; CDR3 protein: CASSPRAYGYTF
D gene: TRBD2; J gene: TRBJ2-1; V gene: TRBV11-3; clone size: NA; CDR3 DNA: TGTGCCAGCAGCTTAACCGGGAGGGCCCTTGAGCAGTTCTTC; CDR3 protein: CASSLTGRALEQFF
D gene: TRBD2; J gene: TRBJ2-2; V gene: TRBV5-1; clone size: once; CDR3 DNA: TGCGCCAGCAGGCGGACTAGCGAGAACACCGGGGAGCTGTTTTTT; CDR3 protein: CASRRTSENTGELFF
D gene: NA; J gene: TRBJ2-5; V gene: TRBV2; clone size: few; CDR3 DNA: TGTGCCAGCAGTGATAATAGAAGGCGTAAAGAGACCCAGTACTTC; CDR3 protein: CASSDNRRRKETQYF
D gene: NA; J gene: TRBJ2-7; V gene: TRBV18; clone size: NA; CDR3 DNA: TGTGCCAGCTCACAGGCCTTTAGTCTCTCCTACGAGCAGTACTTC; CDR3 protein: CASSQAFSLSYEQYF
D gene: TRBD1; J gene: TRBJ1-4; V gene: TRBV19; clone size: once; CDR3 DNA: TGTGCCAGTAGTACAGGGGGTACTAATAATGAAAAACTGTTTTTT; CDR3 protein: CASSTGGTNNEKLFF
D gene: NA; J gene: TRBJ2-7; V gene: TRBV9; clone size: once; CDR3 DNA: TGTGCCAGCAGCGTAGGTGGTAGCGCCTACGAGCAGTACTTC; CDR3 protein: CASSVGGSAYEQYF
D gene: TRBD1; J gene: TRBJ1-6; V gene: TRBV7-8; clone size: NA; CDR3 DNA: TGTGCCAGCAGCTTAGAGGGACAGGGAGTGAGATCACCCCTCCACTTT; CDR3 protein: CASSLEGQGVRSPLHF
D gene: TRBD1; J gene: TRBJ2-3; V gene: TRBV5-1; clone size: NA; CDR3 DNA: TGCGCCAGCAGCTTGGACCCCCAGGGGGCTAGCACAGATACGCAGTATTTT; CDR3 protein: CASSLDPQGASTDTQYF
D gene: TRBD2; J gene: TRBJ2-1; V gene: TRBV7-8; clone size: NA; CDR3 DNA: TGTGCCAGCAGCCCAGTAGCGGGAGGGCTTAGAAATGAGCAGTTCTTC; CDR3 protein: CASSPVAGGLRNEQFF
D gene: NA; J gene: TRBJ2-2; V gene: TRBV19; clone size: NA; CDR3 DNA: TGTGCCAGTAGTATCGGAGGGGGCACCGGGGAGCTGTTTTTT; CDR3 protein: CASSIGGGTGELFF
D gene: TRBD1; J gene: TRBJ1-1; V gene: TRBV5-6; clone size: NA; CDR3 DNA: TGTGCCAGCAGCACGACAGGGAAAACCATGAACACTGAAGCTTTCTTT; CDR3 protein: CASSTTGKTMNTEAFF
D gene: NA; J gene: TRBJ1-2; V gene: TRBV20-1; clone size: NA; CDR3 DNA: TGCAGTGCTAGTACATTCCGGGACAACTATGGCTACACCTTC; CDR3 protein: CSASTFRDNYGYTF
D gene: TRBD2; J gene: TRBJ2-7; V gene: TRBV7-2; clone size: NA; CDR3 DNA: TGTGCCAGCAGCTTAAGCGGGAGGAGAAGCGAGCAGTACTTC; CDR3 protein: CASSLSGRRSEQYF
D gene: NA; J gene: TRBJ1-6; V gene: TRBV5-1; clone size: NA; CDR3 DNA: TGCGCCAGCAGCCCCCAGGCGGCAAACTATAATTCACCCCTCCACTTT; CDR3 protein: CASSPQAANYNSPLHF
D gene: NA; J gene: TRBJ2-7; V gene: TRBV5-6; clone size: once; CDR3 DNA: TGTGCCAGCAGCCTGTTGGGGGCGGACGAGCAGTACTTC; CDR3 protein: CASSLLGADEQYF
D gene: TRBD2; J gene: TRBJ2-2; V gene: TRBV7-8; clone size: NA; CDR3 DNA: TGTGCCAGCAGCTTAAGGACTAGCGGAACGAACACCGGGGAGCTGTTTTTT; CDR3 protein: CASSLRTSGTNTGELFF
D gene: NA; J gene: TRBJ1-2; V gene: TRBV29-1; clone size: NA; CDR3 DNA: TGCAGCGTTGTTCCGCAGGGCACCCGGGAGGGCTACACCTTC; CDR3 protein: CSVVPQGTREGYTF
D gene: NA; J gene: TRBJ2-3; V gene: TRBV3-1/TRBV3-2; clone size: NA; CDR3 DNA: TGTGCCAGCAGCCAAGTTCAGACCACAGATACGCAGTATTTT; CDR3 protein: CASSQVQTTDTQYF
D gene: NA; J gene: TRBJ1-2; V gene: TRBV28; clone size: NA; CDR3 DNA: TGTGCCAGCAGCCTTAGGGGAGCAGGGACTAACTATGGCTACACCTTC; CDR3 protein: CASSLRGAGTNYGYTF
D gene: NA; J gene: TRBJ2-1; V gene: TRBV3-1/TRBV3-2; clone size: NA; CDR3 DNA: TGTGCCTGCGTCCAGGGGGGGGGCCGAAATGAGCAGTTCTTC; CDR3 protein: CACVQGGGRNEQFF
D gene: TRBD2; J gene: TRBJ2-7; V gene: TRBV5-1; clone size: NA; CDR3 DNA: TGCGCCAGCAGCTGGGGAGGGTCTGGGTACGAGCAGTACTTC; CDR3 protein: CASSWGGSGYEQYF
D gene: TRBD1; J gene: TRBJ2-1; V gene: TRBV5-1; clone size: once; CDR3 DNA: TGCGCCAGCGGGATACAGGGGTCCGGTGAGCAGTTCTTC; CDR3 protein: CASGIQGSGEQFF
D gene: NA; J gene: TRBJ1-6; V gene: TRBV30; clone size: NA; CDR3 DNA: TGTGCCTGGGAGGGACCGAACTTTAATTCACCCCTCCACTTT; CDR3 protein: CAWEGPNFNSPLHF
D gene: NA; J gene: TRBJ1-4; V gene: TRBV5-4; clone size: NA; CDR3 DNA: TGTGCCAGCAGCAGAGGGGGTGATGCTAATGAAAAACTGTTTTTT; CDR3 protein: CASSRGGDANEKLFF
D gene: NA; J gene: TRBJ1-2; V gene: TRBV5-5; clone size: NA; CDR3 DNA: TGTGCCAGCAGCTTGTTACAGGACACTAACTATGGCTACACCTTC; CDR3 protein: CASSLLQDTNYGYTF
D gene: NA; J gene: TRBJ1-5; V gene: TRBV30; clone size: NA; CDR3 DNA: TGTGCCTGGAGGTCAGCTTATAGCAATCAGCCCCAGCATTTT; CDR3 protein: CAWRSAYSNQPQHF
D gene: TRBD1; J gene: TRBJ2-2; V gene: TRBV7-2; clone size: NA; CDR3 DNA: TGTGCCAGCAGCACAACAGGGGCCCGCACCGGGGAGCTGTTTTTT; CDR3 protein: CASSTTGARTGELFF
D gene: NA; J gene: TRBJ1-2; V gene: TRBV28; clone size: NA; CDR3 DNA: TGTGCCAGCTGTTCAACTCGGTCACCCTACACCTTC; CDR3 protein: CASCSTRSPYTF
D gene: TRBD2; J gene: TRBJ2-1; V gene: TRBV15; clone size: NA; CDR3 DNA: TGTGCCACCGCGGGGAGCGGGAGGGCCTACAATGAGCAGTTCTTC; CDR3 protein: CATAGSGRAYNEQFF
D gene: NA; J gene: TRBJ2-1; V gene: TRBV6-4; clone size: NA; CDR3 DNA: TGTGCCAGCAGTGAGGCCAGCTGGACTGAGCAGTTCTTC; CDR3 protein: CASSEASWTEQFF
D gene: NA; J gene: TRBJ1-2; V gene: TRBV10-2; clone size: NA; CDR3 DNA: TGCGCCAGCAGTCCGACTGAGCGCCGCTATGGCTACACCTTC; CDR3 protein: CASSPTERRYGYTF
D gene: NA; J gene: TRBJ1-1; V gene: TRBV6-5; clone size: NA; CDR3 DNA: TGTGCCAGCAGTTATAAGGCAGGGACCACTGAAGCTTTCTTT; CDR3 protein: CASSYKAGTTEAFF
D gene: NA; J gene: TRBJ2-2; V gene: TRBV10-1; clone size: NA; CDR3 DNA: TGCGCCAGCAGTGCGGGACCGGCCGGGGAGCTGTTTTTT; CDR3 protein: CASSAGPAGELFF
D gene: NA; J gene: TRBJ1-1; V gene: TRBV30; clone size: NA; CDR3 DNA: TGTGCCTGGAATGGGCCAGGGTCCATGAACACTGAAGCTTTCTTT; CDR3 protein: CAWNGPGSMNTEAFF
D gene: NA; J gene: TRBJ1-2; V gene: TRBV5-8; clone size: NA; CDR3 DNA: TGTGCCAGCAGCCCTATATTAGGACAGACGCACGAGGGCTACACCTTC; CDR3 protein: CASSPILGQTHEGYTF
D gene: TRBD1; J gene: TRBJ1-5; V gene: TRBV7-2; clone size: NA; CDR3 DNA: TGTGCCAGCAGCTTGACAGGGGGCGCGGGTCTGGTTGAGCCCCAGCATTTT; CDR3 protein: CASSLTGGAGLVEPQHF
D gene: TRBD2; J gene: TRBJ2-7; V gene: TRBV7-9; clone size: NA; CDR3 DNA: TGTGCCAGCAGTGATAGCGGGAGGGCCGGGCAGTACTTC; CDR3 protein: CASSDSGRAGQYF
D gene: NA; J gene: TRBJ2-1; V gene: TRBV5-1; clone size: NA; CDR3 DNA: TGCGCCAGCAGGGACATTGGGAACTCCTACAATGAGCAGTTCTTC; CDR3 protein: CASRDIGNSYNEQFF
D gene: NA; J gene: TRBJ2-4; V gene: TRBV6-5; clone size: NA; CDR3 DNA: TGTGCCAGCAGACCGGGGGCAGGGACCGAAAACATTCAGTACTTC; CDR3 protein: CASRPGAGTENIQYF
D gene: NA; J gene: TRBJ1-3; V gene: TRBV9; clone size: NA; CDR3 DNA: TGTGCCAGCAGCGTACAGGGGAGGGACTCTGGAAACACCATATATTTT; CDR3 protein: CASSVQGRDSGNTIYF
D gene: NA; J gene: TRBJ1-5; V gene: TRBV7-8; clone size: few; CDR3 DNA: TGTGCCAGCAGCTTAGATTGGGGAAGCAATCAGCCCCAGCATTTT; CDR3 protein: CASSLDWGSNQPQHF
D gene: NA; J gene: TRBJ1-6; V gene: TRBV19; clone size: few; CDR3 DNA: TGTGCCAGTAGTATGGGAGGGACCCATAATTCACCCCTCCACTTT; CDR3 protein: CASSMGGTHNSPLHF